This is a list of T cell receptor beta chains from one sample in a study of tumor-infiltrating lymphocytes in localized non-small cell lung cancer. The table came from immunoSEQ multiplex PCR; TCRdb's copy has only in-frame clones and leaves some out. The table records thousands of clones, more than 70% of them present only once. Sequences were obtained from uninvolved lung tissue not adjacent to the tumor. The receptor set was obtained from a human donor with non-small cell lung cancer. Each CDR3 is given with its conserved first and last residue. D genes are given only for firm matches. Size values are once, few and many counts, or a class for expanded clones, and some rows have none.

D gene | J gene | V gene | clone size | CDR3 DNA | CDR3 protein
NA | TRBJ1-5 | TRBV29-1 | NA | TGCAGCGTTAGGACAGTGGATCCGAATCAGCCCCAGCATTTT | CSVRTVDPNQPQHF
TRBD1 | TRBJ1-2 | TRBV6-6 | NA | TGTGCCAGCAGCGAACAGGGGGGTGACGAAGGCTACACCTTC | CASSEQGGDEGYTF
TRBD1 | TRBJ1-5 | TRBV28 | NA | TGTGCCAGCAGTTTCGCGGGAGGGGGCTGGCAGCCCCAGCATTTT | CASSFAGGGWQPQHF
NA | TRBJ2-3 | TRBV5-8 | NA | TGTGCCAGCAGCAGGGCGGCTAGCACAGATACGCAGTATTTT | CASSRAASTDTQYF
TRBD1 | TRBJ2-7 | TRBV5-1 | NA | TGCGCCAGCAGCTTAGGGACAGGGGGTGCCTACGAGCAGTACTTC | CASSLGTGGAYEQYF
NA | TRBJ1-2 | TRBV19 | NA | TGTGCCAGTACACCCTCAGGGGCAGGCGGCTATGGCTACACCTTC | CASTPSGAGGYGYTF
TRBD1 | TRBJ1-2 | TRBV5-1 | few | TGCGCCAGCAGCTCGGGACAGGGTTTTTATGGCTACACCTTC | CASSSGQGFYGYTF
NA | TRBJ2-7 | TRBV30 | NA | TGTGCCTGGAGAAACAACTACGAGCAGTACTTC | CAWRNNYEQYF
TRBD1 | TRBJ1-1 | TRBV6-1 | NA | TGTGCCAGCAGTGCCGATACAGGGGGCTGGGCTGAAGCTTTCTTT | CASSADTGGWAEAFF
NA | TRBJ2-3 | TRBV7-3 | NA | TGTGCCAGCAGCTTAACGGATAACACAGATACGCAGTATTTT | CASSLTDNTDTQYF
TRBD1 | TRBJ2-5 | TRBV9 | NA | TGTGCCAGCAGCATCCGACCCGACAGGGGAGAGACCCAGTACTTC | CASSIRPDRGETQYF
NA | TRBJ2-7 | TRBV25-1 | NA | TGTGCCAGCGAGGGGCTTTTTTTTTACGAGCAGTACTTC | CASEGLFFYEQYF
NA | TRBJ2-4 | TRBV6-5 | few | TGTGCCAGCAGTGGGACGGCCAAAAACATTCAGTACTTC | CASSGTAKNIQYF
NA | TRBJ1-2 | TRBV5-4 | NA | TGTGCCAGCAGCTTGGCCCCGTTTATGGGGGATGGCTACACCTTC | CASSLAPFMGDGYTF
TRBD1 | TRBJ2-2 | TRBV5-1 | NA | TGCGCCAGCAGCTTGGGACAGGGGACGAACACCGGGGAGCTGTTTTTT | CASSLGQGTNTGELFF
NA | TRBJ1-2 | TRBV5-6 | NA | TGTGCCAGCAGCTTGGGCGGGACGAACGGCTACACCTTC | CASSLGGTNGYTF
NA | TRBJ2-7 | TRBV19 | NA | TGTGCCAGTAGTATAGACAGCTTAACGGACGAGCAGTACTTC | CASSIDSLTDEQYF
NA | TRBJ2-7 | TRBV28 | once | TGTGCCAGCAGTCCCGTAACGATTGAGGCCCACTACGAGCAGTACTTC | CASSPVTIEAHYEQYF
NA | TRBJ1-2 | TRBV5-1 | NA | TGCGCCAGCAGCTTGCTAGGGGAGGCCTATGGCTACACCTTC | CASSLLGEAYGYTF
TRBD2 | TRBJ2-2 | TRBV7-2 | once | TGTGCCAGCAGCTTAGGTGGGGGGGCGAACACCGGGGAGCTGTTTTTT | CASSLGGGANTGELFF
NA | TRBJ2-5 | TRBV5-8 | NA | TGTGCCAGCAGAACGAATAGAGCTTCAGAGACCCAGTACTTC | CASRTNRASETQYF
NA | TRBJ2-1 | TRBV9 | few | TGTGCCAGCAGCGTAAGCGACTACAATGAGCAGTTCTTC | CASSVSDYNEQFF
NA | TRBJ1-4 | TRBV4-1 | few | TGCGCCAGCAGCCAAGATGGGGGCGCCGAAAAACTGTTTTTT | CASSQDGGAEKLFF
NA | TRBJ2-7 | TRBV7-2 | NA | TGTGCCAGCAGCCCCCCGAGAGGCTTGCCCTACGAGCAGTACTTC | CASSPPRGLPYEQYF